This TCR beta chain is from a study of shared clonotypes between healthy human individuals. Overall study results and limits: Across subsets, estimated richness was generally greater for naive than for memory populations. Depth was large, yet rarefaction showed that sorted-subset sequencing was incomplete.

Trimming shortened V by 8 bases and J by 0 bases, and 14 bases separated the two germline ends. Germline V CDR1 and CDR2: MNHNS, SASEGT. The CDR3 extends over 15 amino acids. Profiled with immunoSEQ multiplex PCR; TCRdb holds only in-frame clones, not every one. Of 2.3 million or so clones listed, approximately 93% are singletons. Comment on this clone: The antigen remains undetermined.

This TCR derives from a man younger than 35 in good health. Some clones in this sample may be carry-over from other donors' samples. The V and J genes are TRBV6-1 and TRBJ1-5, with a weak D call TRBD1 (5 bases). Input material: naive CD4+ T cells from PBMCs. As for subset: CD45RA+ positively selected. CDR3 in DNA: TGTGCCAGCGTGGGGGGACCCTTTAGCAATCAGCCCCAGCATTTT. Amino acid sequence: CASVGGPFSNQPQHF.